This record covers a single TCR beta chain. Its specificity is unknown. This record comes from a study of PD-L1 blockade in urothelial cancer. The overall study: Twenty-five of the 29 patients were men with bladder-origin urothelial cancer. Earlier, patients had received 0 to 3 chemotherapy regimens. The median number of T cells present in blood samples was some 140,000. Findings and caveats of the study: Clones that were tumor-associated expanded more in the blood of durable-benefit patients at 3 weeks.

Method: immunoSEQ multiplex PCR; TCRdb's copy keeps in-frame clones and lacks some. There are over 100,000 clones in the sample; more than 85% occur only once, and 3% to 4.5% lies in the top ten. Time point given: peripheral blood 6 weeks after treatment start. Source: PBMCs, taken around atezolizumab (anti-PD-L1) treatment. This receptor was identified in a man between 60 and 75 years old with urothelial cancer.

DNA of the CDR3: TGCGCCAGCAGCCTCGATCGCGGGAGCGGGGGATACAATGAGCAGTTCTTC. Translation gives CASSLDRGSGGYNEQFF. V is TRBV4-3 and J is TRBJ2-1, with 8 positions matching TRBD2. V lost 4 bases, J lost 4 bases, and 12 bases stayed unmatched. In germline, CDR1 is LGHNA, CDR2 YSLEER. The CDR3 runs to 17 residues.